This entry features one T cell receptor (beta chain) sequence. Its antigen remains unidentified. The sample originates from a study of T-cell memory formation after mild COVID-19. Findings of the study overall: Clones that contracted from day 15 to 85 were balanced CD4/CD8, while later expanders leaned CD4+. Contracting clones localized mainly to CM and EM when CD4+ and mainly to EMRA when CD8+. Proof of SARS-CoV-2 specificity was absent for the second-wave clones that crested on day 37.

V lost 4 bases, J lost 7 bases, and 11 bases lay in between. The CDR3 runs to 12 residues. Germline V lookup: CDR1 SGHNT, CDR2 YYREEE (reference sequence). Constant-segment primers were used for 5'RACE, and the resulting TCR alpha and TCR beta cDNA libraries carried sample barcodes and UMIs. TCRdb processed the 5' RACE reads anew with MiXCR; each CDR3 protein has one entry. This sample yields about 290,000 distinct CDR3 sequences, of which more than 15% are seen a single time; more than 20% belongs to the top ten. The chain has TRBV5-4 and TRBJ2-5; perhaps D is TRBD1 or TRBD2 (5 bases each). The clonotype was recovered from a man younger than 30 who had mild COVID-19 (a few samples of this study predate the infection). Cell type and time point are not known. Sequences were obtained from PBMCs or a T cell subset sorted from them (not recorded which). The CDR3: CASSLDGGTQYF. As DNA, the CDR3 is TGTGCCAGCAGCCTAGATGGGGGGACCCAGTACTTC.